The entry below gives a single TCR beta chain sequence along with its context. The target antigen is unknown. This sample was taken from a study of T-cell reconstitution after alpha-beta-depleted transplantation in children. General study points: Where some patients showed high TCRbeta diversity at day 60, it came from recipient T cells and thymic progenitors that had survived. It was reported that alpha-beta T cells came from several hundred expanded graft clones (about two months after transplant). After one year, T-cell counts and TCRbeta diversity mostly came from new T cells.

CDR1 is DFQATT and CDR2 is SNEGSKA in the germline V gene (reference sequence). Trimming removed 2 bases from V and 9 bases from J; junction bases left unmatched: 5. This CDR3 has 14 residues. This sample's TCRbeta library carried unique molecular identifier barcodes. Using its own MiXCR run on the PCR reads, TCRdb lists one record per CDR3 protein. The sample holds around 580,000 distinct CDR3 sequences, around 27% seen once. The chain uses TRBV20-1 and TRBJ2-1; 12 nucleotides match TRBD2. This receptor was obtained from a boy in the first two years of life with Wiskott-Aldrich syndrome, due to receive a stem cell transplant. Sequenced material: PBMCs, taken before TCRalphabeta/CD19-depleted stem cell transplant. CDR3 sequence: CSARLAGGMFEQFF. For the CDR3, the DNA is TGCAGTGCTAGACTAGCGGGAGGGATGTTTGAGCAGTTCTTC.